This T cell receptor (beta chain) was profiled in a study of blood T cell dynamics during melanoma immunotherapy. Details on this clone: Its antigen is not known.

Assay used: immunoSEQ multiplex PCR; TCRdb lists only in-frame clones, some missing. The table has 15,000 or so clones, approximately 89% seen once. The CDR3 loop spans 15 amino acids. Germline lookup yields CDR1 LNHDA and CDR2 SQIVND (reference sequence). V lost 1 base, J lost 3 bases, and 7 bases lay in between. Study outcomes and limitations: Among sorted CD8+ subsets, immune-effector cells had the highest clonality and cell-free DNA similarity.

The time point denotes: week 3, after first cycle of checkpoint inhibitor. Apart from a couple of fast progressors, RECIST 1.1 response was judged 12 weeks post-infusion. The chain is built from TRBV19 and TRBJ2-6; unclear D gene. Source: effector memory CD8+ T cells from blood, taken from a patient treated with checkpoint blockade. This receptor was identified in a human donor with melanoma. The CDR3, as DNA: TGTGCCAGTAGTATAGCCGGTGGTGGGGCCAACGTCCTGACTTTC. This sequence encodes CASSIAGGGANVLTF. Together with reference TRBV19 and TRBJ2-6, the CDR3 gives the full variable domain: DGGITQSPKYLFRKEGQNVTLSCEQNLNHDAMYWYRQDPGQGLRLIYYSQIVNDFQKGDIAEGYSVSREKKESFPLTVTSAQKNPTAFYLCASSIAGGGANVLTFGAGSRLTVL.